This T cell receptor beta chain was captured by sequencing in a study of cytomegalovirus exposure and HLA in healthy donors. Findings of the study overall: Later on, analysis showed that most CMV-associated TCR beta chains appeared to be HLA-restricted. Later analysis suggested links between common viral pathogens and several top significant clusters.

Of note for this clone: The antigen is not known.

A multiplex PCR was run with 60 Vbeta primers and 13 Jbeta primers. Sequencing used immunoSEQ multiplex PCR; TCRdb keeps in-frame clones, though not all of them. In the table there are 90,000 to 120,000 clones, about 84% of which are singletons. The CDR3 is made up of 17 amino acids. V lost 6 bases and J lost 0, with 15 bases in between. Germline assignment: CDR1 SGHTA and CDR2 FQGNSA. The specimen was PBMCs. J is TRBJ2-6 and V is TRBV7-2; TRBD2 might be the D (7 bases). This sequence was found in a man aged 25 to 40 in good health and CMV-seronegative. This chain's CDR3 is CASSRGAGSSGANVLTF. The CDR3 DNA reads TGTGCCAGCAGTCGGGGGGCGGGGTCCTCTGGGGCCAACGTCCTGACTTTC.